This note documents a single T cell receptor beta chain sequence. The data are from a study of blood T cell repertoires in COVID-19. On the study more broadly: Collection of acute and convalescent COVID-19 samples took place in the United States, Italy and Spain. From T cells, B-cell-depleted T cells, or PBMCs came the material, which was cDNA or gDNA.

As processed by the authors: Estimation of nucleated cell counts was performed using reference gene primer amplification. Profiling relied on immunoSEQ multiplex PCR, and the TCRdb table lists in-frame clones only, not all of them. That table is the source of V, J and clone size, and D and trimming were worked out from the DNA. The repertoire holds 240,000 or so clones, about 83% seen once, with roughly an eighth in the top ten. This CDR3 contains 15 residues. Germline lookup yields CDR1 SGHTA and CDR2 FQGTGA. The V gene lost 4 bases and the J gene lost 4 bases, with 15 bases spanning the gap. The sequence came from a man older than 75 with acute or convalescent COVID-19. This chain uses TRBV7-3 with TRBJ2-3, with D possibly matching TRBD2 (6 bases). Sequencing was carried out using peripheral blood. The CDR3 loop is CASSSGLLNADTQYF. Here the CDR3 DNA reads TGTGCCAGCAGCTCCGGACTACTCAACGCAGATACGCAGTATTTT.